The following is a TCR beta chain sequence with its context. Antigen unknown. Germline CDR1 is MNHEY and CDR2 is SMNVEV (reference sequence). Deletions cut 3 bases from V and 3 bases from J, with 18 bases between. This CDR3 has 18 residues. PCR primers comprised 60 Vbeta and 13 Jbeta primers. The protocol was immunoSEQ multiplex PCR, while the TCRdb copy is restricted to in-frame clones and leaves out a portion. The sample lists about 200,000 clones, 79% seen once, with around 4.3% in the top ten. The record originates from a study of cytomegalovirus exposure and HLA in healthy donors. Study as a whole: A data release that came early held approximately 92 million unique TCRs from HLA-typed donors.

Study-wide results and limits: The HLA-A and HLA-B alleles of most subjects were reportedly predicted accurately from TCR beta sequences. TCR beta chain V- and J-gene trimming was linked, in a later analysis, to a missense variant in DCLRE1C. The dataset shows that most TCR sequences were rare, while some public TCRs occurred in many donors.

The TCR comes from a woman aged 25 to 39 in good health and CMV-seropositive. The sample comprised PBMCs. V gene TRBV27 combines with J gene TRBJ2-6, with a weak D call TRBD2 (5 bases). The DNA of the CDR3 is TGTGCCAGCAGTTTGGTCGGGCTCGGGAAGCGTGGGGCCAACGTCCTGACTTTC. It encodes CASSLVGLGKRGANVLTF.